These 10 T cell receptor beta chains were sequenced from one sample in a study of T cell repertoires in cytomegalovirus infection. Each CDR3 protein gets one entry after TCRdb re-called the reads with MiXCR. This sample yields about 52,000 distinct CDR3 sequences, of which 15% to 25% are seen a single time; 55% to 65% belongs to the top ten. For these TCRs, the target antigens are not known. This sample comprised CD8+ T cells from cultured PBMCs, obtained from culture after CMV antigen stimulation. These TCRs come from a human donor in good health (CMV status not recorded). Some clones in this sample may be carry-over from other donors' samples.

DNA of the CDR3: TGTGCCAGCAGCTTCCAGGGGGGGCAGTTCTTC. Translating gives CASSFQGGQFF. The rearrangement uses TRBV7-2 and TRBJ2-1; TRBD1 might be the D (7 bases). CDR3 length: 11 residues. Trimming stripped 3 bases from V and 12 bases from J, with 9 bases between. CDR1 and CDR2 (germline): SGHTA, FQGNSA.

The genes are TRBV30 and TRBJ2-2; D assignment may be TRBD1 or TRBD2 (5 bases each). This CDR3 has 14 residues. V was trimmed by 5 bases and J by 1 base, leaving 11 bases between them. Germline V gene data show CDR1 as GTSNPN and CDR2 as SVGIG (reference sequence). CDR3 sequence reads: CAWSGTGNTGELFF. In DNA, the CDR3 is TGTGCCTGGTCCGGGACGGGGAACACCGGGGAGCTGTTTTTT. Drawing the rest from reference TRBV30 and TRBJ2-2, the complete variable domain is SQTIHQWPATLVQPVGSPLSLECTVEGTSNPNLYWYRQAAGRGLQLLFYSVGIGQISSEVPQNLSASRPQDRQFILSSKKLLLSDSGFYLCAWSGTGNTGELFFGEGSRLTVL.

This clonotype was seen only a few times. The chain links TRBV6-5 to TRBJ2-1; 8 nucleotides align to TRBD1. The trim removed 8 bases at V and 9 bases at J, leaving 12 bases unmatched. The CDR3 is made up of 14 amino acids. CDR1 and CDR2 (germline): MNHEY, SVGAGI. This CDR3 reads CASSPGRGQREQFF. The CDR3 coding sequence is TGTGCCAGCTCTCCGGGCAGGGGGCAGCGTGAGCAGTTCTTC.

For this clonotype: The germline gene is not matched at one end of the junction; a read error may be the cause. V is TRBV28 and J is TRBJ2-3; 7 nucleotides agree with TRBD2. Germline values: CDR1 MDHEN, CDR2 SYDVKM. The CDR3 consists of 13 residues. CDR3 sequence reads: CASSLAENTDTHF. The CDR3 DNA reads TGTGCCAGCAGCCTAGCGGAGAACACAGATACGCATTTT. The full variable domain, with the rest looked up from reference TRBV28 and TRBJ2-3, is DVKVTQSSRYLVKRTGEKVFLECVQDMDHENMFWYRQDPGLGLRLIYFSYDVKMKEKGDIPEGYSVSREKKERFSLILESASTNQTSMYLCASSLAENTDTHFGPGTRLTVL.

The rearrangement joins TRBV7-8 to TRBJ2-1; 11 nucleotides agree with TRBD2. This CDR3 is built from 16 residues. Germline V gene lookup returns CDR1 SGHVS and CDR2 FQNEAQ. The junction had 6 bases not matched to a gene; V was cut back by 5 bases and J by 3 bases. CDR3 residues: CASSPIAGGIYNEQFF. The CDR3 coding sequence is TGTGCCAGCAGCCCAATAGCGGGAGGGATCTACAATGAGCAGTTCTTC. Based on the CDR3 plus reference TRBV7-8 and TRBJ2-1, the full variable domain is GAGVSQSPRYKVAKRGQDVALRCDPISGHVSLFWYQQALGQGPEFLTYFQNEAQLDKSGLPSDRFFAERPEGSVSTLKIQRTQQEDSAVYLCASSPIAGGIYNEQFFGPGTRLTVL.

This clonotype has at least ten counts. The V and J genes are TRBV4-3 and TRBJ1-4, with D possibly TRBD1 on 5 matching bases. Germline V lookup: CDR1 LGHNA, CDR2 YSLEER. CDR3 length: 17 residues. Deletions cut 0 bases from V and 0 bases from J, with 11 bases between. CDR3 sequence reads: CASSQDYRRATNEKLFF. As DNA, the CDR3 is TGCGCCAGCAGCCAAGACTACAGGCGGGCAACTAATGAAAAACTGTTTTTT.

The genes are TRBV29-1 and TRBJ2-5; D ambiguous. Germline loops: CDR1 SQVTM, CDR2 ANQGSEA. This CDR3 spans 13 amino acids. Trimming stripped 1 base from V and 5 bases from J, with 11 bases between. The CDR3 protein is CSVEGLDYETQYF. CDR3 DNA sequence: TGCAGCGTTGAAGGTCTAGATTACGAGACCCAGTACTTC.

The genes are TRBV2 and TRBJ2-5; 8 positions match TRBD2. The V and J ends lost 8 bases and 4 bases, in that order; junction bases with no gene match: 12. Germline lookup yields CDR1 SNHLY and CDR2 FYNNEI. CDR3 length equals 15 residues. Here the CDR3 reads CASEDSAGGRETQYF. The DNA of the CDR3 is TGTGCCAGCGAAGACTCTGCGGGGGGAAGAGAGACCCAGTACTTC.

This clonotype was detected a few times. The chain couples TRBV19 to TRBJ2-7; 9 positions match TRBD1. CDR3 length equals 14 residues. Trimming at V came to 6 bases and at J to 1 base, leaving 4 bases not matched to a gene. Germline V gene data show CDR1 as LNHDA and CDR2 as SQIVND (reference sequence). The chain's CDR3 is CASSTGTGSYEQYF. The CDR3 bases are TGTGCCAGTAGCACCGGGACAGGGTCCTACGAGCAGTACTTC.

This clonotype turned up a few times. The V gene is TRBV14, the J gene TRBJ1-1; D call uncertain. The CDR3 runs 14 residues. V was trimmed by 0 bases and J by 1 base, leaving 6 bases between them. Germline values: CDR1 SGHDN, CDR2 FVKESK. CDR3 DNA: TGTGCCAGCAGCCAAGATAGAGAGAACACTGAAGCTTTCTTT. Translating it yields CASSQDRENTEAFF.